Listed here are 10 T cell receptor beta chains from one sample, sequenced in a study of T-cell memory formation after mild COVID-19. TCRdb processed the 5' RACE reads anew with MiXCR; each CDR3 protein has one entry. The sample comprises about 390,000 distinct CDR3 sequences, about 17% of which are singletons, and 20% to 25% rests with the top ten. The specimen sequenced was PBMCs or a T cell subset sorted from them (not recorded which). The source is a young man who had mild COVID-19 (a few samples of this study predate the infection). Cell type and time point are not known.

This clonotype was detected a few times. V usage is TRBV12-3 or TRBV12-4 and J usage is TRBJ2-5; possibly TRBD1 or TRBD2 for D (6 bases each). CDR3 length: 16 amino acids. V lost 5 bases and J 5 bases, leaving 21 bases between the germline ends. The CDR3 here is CASSIRGDTRPETQYF. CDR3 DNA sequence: TGTGCCAGCAGTATTAGGGGGGATACAAGACCCGAGACCCAGTACTTC.

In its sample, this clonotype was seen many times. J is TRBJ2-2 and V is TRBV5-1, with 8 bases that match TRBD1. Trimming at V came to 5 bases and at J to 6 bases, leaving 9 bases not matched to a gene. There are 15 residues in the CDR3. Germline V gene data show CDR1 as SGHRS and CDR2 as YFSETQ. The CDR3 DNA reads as TGCGCCAGCAGTCCGGGACAGGCCGCTCCCGGGGAGCTGTTTTTT. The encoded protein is CASSPGQAAPGELFF.

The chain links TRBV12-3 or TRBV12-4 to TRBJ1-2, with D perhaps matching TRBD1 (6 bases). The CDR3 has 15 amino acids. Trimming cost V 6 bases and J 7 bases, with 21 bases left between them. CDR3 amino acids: CASSQTGSMAVGYTF. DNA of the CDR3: TGTGCCAGCAGCCAAACAGGGTCGATGGCCGTTGGCTACACCTTC.

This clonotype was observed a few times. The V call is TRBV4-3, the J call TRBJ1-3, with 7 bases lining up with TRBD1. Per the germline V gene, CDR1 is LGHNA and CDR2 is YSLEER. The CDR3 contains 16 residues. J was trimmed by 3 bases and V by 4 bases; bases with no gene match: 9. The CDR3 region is CASSPIGTDNGNTIYF. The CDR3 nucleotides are TGCGCCAGCAGCCCAATTGGGACAGATAATGGAAACACCATATATTTT.

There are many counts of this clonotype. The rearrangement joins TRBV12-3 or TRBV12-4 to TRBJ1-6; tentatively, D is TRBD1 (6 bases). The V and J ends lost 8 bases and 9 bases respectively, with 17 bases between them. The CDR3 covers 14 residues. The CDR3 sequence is CASSGGAAASPLHF. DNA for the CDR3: TGTGCCAGCTCTGGGGGGGCCGCGGCTTCACCCCTCCACTTT.

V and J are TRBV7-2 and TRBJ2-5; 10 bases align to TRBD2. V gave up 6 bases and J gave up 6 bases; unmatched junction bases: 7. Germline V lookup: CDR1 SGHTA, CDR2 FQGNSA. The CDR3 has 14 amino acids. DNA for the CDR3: TGTGCCAGCAGTCAGCGGGGGGGCAGGCAGACCCAGTACTTC. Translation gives CASSQRGGRQTQYF.

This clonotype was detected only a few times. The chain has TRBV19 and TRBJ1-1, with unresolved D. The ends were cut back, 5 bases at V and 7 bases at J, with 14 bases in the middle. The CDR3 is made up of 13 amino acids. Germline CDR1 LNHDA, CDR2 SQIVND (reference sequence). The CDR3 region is CASSWGQAVEAFF. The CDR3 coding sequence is TGTGCCAGTAGTTGGGGTCAAGCGGTTGAAGCTTTCTTT.

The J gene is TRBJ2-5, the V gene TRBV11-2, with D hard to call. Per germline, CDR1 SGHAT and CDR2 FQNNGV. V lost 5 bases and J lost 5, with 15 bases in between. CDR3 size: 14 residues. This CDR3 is CASSRPLGWETQYF. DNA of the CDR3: TGTGCCAGCAGCCGGCCCTTGGGATGGGAGACCCAGTACTTC.

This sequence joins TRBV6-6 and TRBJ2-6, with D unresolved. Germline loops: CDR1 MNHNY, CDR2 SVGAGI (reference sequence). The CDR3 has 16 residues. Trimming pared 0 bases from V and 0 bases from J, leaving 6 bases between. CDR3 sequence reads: CASSYSTGSGANVLTF. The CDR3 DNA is TGTGCCAGCAGTTACTCAACGGGCTCTGGGGCCAACGTCCTGACTTTC.

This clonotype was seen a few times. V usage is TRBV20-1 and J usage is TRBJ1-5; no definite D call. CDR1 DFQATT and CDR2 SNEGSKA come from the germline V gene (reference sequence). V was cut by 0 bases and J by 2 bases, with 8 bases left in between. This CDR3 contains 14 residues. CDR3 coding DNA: TGCAGTGCTAGAGATGAGTTGGGCAATCAGCCCCAGCATTTT. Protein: CSARDELGNQPQHF.